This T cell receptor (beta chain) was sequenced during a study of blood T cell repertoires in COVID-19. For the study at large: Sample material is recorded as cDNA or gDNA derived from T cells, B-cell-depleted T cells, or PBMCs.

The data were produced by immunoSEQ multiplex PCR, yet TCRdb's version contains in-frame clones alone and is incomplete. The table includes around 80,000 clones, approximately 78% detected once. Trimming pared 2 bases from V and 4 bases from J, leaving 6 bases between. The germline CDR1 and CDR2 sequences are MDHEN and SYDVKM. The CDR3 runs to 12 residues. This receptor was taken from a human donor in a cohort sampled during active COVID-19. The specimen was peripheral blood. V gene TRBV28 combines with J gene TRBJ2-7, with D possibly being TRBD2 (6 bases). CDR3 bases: TGTGCCAGCAGTTTAGGGGGGTACGAGCAGTACTTC. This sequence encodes CASSLGGYEQYF.